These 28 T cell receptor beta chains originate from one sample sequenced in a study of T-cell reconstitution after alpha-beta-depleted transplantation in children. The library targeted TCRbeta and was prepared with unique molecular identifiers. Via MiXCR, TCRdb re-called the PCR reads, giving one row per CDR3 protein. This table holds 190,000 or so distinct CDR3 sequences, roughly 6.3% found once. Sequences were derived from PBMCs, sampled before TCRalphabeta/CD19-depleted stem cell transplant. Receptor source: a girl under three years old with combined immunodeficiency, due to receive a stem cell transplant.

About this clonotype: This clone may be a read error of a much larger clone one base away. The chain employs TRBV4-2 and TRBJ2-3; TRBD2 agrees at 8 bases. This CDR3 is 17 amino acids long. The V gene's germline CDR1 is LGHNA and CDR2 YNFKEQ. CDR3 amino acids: CANSQVRIRGGRDTQYF. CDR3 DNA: TGTGCCAACAGCCAAGTAAGGATCCGGGGGGGCCGGGATACGCAGTATTTT.

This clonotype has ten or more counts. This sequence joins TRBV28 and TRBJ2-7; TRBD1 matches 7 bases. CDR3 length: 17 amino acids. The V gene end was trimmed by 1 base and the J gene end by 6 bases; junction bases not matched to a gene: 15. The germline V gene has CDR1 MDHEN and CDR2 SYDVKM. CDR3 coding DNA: TGTGCCAGCAGTTTATTTTACCAGGGGGATATCGGTCGCGAGCAGTACTTC. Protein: CASSLFYQGDIGREQYF.

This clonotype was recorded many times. The CDR3 nucleotides read TGTGCCACCAGTGAAGTAGGAAATGAGCAGTTCTTC. Translation: CATSEVGNEQFF. V is TRBV24-1 and J is TRBJ2-1; D unresolved. Trimming removed 4 bases from V and 7 bases from J, with 7 bases in between. This CDR3 contains 12 residues. CDR1 and CDR2 (germline): KGHDR, SFDVKD.

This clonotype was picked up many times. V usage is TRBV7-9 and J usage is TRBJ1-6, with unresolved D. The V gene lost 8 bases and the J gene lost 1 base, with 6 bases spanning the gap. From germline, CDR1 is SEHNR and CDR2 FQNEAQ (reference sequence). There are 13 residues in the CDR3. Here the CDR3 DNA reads TGTGCCAGCGAGGCTTCCTATAATTCACCCCTCCACTTT. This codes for CASEASYNSPLHF.

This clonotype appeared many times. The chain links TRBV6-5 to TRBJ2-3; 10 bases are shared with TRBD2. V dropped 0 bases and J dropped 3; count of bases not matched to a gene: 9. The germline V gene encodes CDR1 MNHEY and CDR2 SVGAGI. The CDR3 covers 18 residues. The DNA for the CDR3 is TGTGCCAGCAGTTACTCTACCCCTAGCGGGAGTTTAACAGATACGCAGTATTTT. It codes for CASSYSTPSGSLTDTQYF.

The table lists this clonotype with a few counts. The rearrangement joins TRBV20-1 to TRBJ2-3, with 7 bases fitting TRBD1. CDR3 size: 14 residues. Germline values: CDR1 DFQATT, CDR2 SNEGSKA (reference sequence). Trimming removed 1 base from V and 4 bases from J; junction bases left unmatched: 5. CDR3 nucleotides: TGCAGTGCTAGAGGAGGGGGCGAAGCAGATACGCAGTATTTT. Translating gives CSARGGGEADTQYF.

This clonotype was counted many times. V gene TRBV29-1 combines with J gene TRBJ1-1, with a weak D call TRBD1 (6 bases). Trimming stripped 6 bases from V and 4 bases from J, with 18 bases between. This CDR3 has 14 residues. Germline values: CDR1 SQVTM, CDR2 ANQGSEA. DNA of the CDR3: TGCAGCGTACGAGTTGGGGGGGGCCCCACTGAAGCTTTCTTT. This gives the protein CSVRVGGGPTEAFF. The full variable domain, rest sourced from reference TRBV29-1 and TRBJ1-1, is SAVISQKPSRDICQRGTSLTIQCQVDSQVTMMFWYRQQPGQSLTLIATANQGSEATYESGFVIDKFPISRPNLTFSTLTVSNMSPEDSSIYLCSVRVGGGPTEAFFGQGTRLTVV.

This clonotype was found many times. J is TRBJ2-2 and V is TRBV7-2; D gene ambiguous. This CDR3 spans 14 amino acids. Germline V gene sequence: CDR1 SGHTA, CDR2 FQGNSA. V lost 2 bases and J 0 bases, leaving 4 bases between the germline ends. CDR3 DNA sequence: TGTGCCAGCAGCTTATTAGCGAACACCGGGGAGCTGTTTTTT. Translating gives CASSLLANTGELFF.

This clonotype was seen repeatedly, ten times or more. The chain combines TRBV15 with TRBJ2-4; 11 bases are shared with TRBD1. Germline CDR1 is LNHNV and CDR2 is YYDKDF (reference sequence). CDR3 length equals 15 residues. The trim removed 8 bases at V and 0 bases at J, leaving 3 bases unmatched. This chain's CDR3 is CATAGTGGAKNIQYF. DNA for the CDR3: TGTGCCACCGCTGGGACAGGGGGAGCCAAAAACATTCAGTACTTC.

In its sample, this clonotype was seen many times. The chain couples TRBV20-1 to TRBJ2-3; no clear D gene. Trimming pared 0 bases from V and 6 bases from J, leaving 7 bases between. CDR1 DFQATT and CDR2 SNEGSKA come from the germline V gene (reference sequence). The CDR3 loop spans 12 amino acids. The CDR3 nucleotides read TGCAGTGCTAGAGAGATCAGGGATACGCAGTATTTT. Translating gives CSAREIRDTQYF.

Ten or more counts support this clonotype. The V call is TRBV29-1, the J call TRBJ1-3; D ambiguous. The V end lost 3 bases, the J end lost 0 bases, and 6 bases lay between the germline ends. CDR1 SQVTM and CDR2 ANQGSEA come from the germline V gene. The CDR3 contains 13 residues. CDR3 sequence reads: CSVDLGSGNTIYF. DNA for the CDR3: TGCAGCGTTGACCTGGGCTCTGGAAACACCATATATTTT.

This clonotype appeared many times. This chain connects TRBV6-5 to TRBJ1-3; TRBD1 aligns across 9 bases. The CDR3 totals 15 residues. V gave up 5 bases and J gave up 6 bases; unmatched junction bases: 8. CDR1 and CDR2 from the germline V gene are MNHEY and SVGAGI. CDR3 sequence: CASSLPRTGENTIYF. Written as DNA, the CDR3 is TGTGCCAGCAGTCTCCCACGGACAGGGGAAAACACCATATATTTT.

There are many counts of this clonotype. The CDR3 DNA reads TGTGCCAGCGGATCGGGTGGCTACACCTTC. The encoded protein is CASGSGGYTF. The J gene is TRBJ1-2, the V gene TRBV28; D is ambiguous. Trimming shortened V by 8 bases and J by 7 bases, and 8 bases separated the two germline ends. The germline V gene has CDR1 MDHEN and CDR2 SYDVKM. This CDR3 has 10 residues.

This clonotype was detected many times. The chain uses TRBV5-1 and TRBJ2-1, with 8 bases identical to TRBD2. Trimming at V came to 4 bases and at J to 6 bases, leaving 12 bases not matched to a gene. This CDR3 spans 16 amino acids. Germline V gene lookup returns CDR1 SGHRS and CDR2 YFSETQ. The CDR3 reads CASSPTGTRTLNEQFF. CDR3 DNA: TGCGCCAGCAGCCCCACCGGGACTAGGACCCTCAATGAGCAGTTCTTC.

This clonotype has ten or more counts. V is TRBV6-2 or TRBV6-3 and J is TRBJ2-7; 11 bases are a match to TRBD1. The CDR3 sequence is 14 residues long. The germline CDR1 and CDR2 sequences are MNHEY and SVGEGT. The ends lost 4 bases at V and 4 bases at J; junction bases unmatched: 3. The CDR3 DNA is TGTGCCAGCAGTTGGACAGGGGGCATTTACGAGCAGTACTTC. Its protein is CASSWTGGIYEQYF.

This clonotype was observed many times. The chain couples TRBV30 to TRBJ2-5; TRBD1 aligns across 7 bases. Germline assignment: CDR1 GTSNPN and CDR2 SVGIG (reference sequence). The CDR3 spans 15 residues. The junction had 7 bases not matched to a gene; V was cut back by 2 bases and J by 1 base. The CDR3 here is CAWSKKRQGQETQYF. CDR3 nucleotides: TGTGCCTGGAGTAAGAAAAGACAGGGCCAAGAGACCCAGTACTTC. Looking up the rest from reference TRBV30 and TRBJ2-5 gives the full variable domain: SQTIHQWPATLVQPVGSPLSLECTVEGTSNPNLYWYRQAAGRGLQLLFYSVGIGQISSEVPQNLSASRPQDRQFILSSKKLLLSDSGFYLCAWSKKRQGQETQYFGPGTRLLVL.

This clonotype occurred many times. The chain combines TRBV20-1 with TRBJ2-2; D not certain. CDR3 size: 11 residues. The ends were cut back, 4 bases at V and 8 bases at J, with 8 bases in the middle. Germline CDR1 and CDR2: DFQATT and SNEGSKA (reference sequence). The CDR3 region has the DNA TGCAGTGCTAATCTCTTAGGGGAGCTGTTTTTT. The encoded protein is CSANLLGELFF.

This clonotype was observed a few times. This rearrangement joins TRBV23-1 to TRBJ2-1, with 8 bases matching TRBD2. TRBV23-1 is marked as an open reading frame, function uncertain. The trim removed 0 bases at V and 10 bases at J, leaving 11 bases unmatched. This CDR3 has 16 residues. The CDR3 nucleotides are TGCGCCAGCAGTCAATCGAGGGCAGGGAGCGGGGGCGAGCAGTTCTTC. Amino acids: CASSQSRAGSGGEQFF.

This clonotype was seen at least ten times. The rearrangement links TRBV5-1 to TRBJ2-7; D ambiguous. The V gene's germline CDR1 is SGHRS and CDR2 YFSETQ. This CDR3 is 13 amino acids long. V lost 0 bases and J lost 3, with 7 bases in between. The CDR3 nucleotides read TGCGCCAGCAGCTTGGAACTATTCTACGAGCAGTACTTC. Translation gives CASSLELFYEQYF.

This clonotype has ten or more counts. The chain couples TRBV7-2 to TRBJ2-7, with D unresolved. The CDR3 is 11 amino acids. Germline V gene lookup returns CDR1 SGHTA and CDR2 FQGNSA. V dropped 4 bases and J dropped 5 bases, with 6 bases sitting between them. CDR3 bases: TGTGCCAGCAGCTCCACTGACGAGCAGTACTTC. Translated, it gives CASSSTDEQYF.

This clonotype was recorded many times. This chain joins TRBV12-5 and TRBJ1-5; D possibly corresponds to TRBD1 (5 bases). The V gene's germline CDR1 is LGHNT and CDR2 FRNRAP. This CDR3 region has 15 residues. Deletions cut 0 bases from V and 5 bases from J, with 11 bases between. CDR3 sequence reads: CASGLVEGFDQPQHF. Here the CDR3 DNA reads TGTGCTAGTGGTTTGGTAGAGGGGTTCGATCAGCCCCAGCATTTT.

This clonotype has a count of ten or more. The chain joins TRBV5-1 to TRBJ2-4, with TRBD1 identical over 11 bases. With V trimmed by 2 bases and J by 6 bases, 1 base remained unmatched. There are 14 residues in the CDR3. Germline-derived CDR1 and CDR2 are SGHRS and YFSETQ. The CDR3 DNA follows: TGCGCCAGCAGCTTAGGACAGGGGGCAAACATTCAGTACTTC. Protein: CASSLGQGANIQYF.

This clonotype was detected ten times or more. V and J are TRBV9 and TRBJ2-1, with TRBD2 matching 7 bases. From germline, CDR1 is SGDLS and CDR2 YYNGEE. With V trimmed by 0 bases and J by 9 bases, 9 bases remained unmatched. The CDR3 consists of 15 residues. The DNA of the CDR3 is TGTGCCAGCAGCGTAGGCGGGGCGACGGGGGGTGAGCAGTTCTTC. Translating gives CASSVGGATGGEQFF.

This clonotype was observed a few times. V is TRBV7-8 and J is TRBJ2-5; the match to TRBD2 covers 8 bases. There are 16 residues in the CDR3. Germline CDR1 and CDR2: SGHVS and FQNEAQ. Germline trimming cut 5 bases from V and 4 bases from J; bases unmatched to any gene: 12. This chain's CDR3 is CASSRDGTGGGETQYF. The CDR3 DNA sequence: TGTGCCAGCAGCCGGGACGGGACGGGAGGGGGAGAGACCCAGTACTTC.

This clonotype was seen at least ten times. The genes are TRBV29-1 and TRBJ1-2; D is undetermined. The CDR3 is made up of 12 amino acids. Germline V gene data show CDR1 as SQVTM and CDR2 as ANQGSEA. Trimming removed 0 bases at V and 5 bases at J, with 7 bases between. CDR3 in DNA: TGCAGCGTTGAAGATTGGGTTTATGGCTACACCTTC. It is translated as CSVEDWVYGYTF.

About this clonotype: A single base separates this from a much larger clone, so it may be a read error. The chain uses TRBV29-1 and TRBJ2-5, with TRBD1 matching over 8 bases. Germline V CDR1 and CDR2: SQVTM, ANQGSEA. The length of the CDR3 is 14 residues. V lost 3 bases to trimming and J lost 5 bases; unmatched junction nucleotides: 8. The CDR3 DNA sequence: TGCAGCGTTGAGATGGAGACAGGGGTGGAGACCCAGTACTTC. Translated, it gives CSVEMETGVETQYF.

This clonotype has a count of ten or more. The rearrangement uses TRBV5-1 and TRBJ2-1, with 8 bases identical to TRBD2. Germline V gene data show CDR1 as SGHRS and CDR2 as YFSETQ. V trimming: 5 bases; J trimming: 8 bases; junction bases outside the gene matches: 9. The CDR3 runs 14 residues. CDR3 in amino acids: CASSSRTSQDEQFF. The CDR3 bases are TGCGCCAGCAGTTCCCGGACTAGCCAGGATGAGCAGTTCTTC.

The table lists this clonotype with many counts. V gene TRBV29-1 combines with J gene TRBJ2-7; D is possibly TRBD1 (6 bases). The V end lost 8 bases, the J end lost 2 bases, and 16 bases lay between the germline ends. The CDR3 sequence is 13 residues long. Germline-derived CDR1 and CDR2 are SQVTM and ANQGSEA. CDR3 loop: CSIPGWGPYEQYF. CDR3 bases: TGCAGCATCCCAGGCTGGGGGCCCTACGAGCAGTACTTC.